This record covers a single T cell receptor (beta chain). Its antigen remains undetermined. Per-base quality was not reported, and no clone a single base away is much larger than it. The library was generated by the immunoSEQ multiplex PCR assay. TCRdb limited this immuneACCESS table to in-frame rearrangements with V and J called. A share of clones is missing; checked studies link under half to unresolved V genes, and the rest is unexplained. For this sample the table gives approximately 87,000 clones, of which just over 90% were detected only once. The ten largest clones capture under 0.6% of the sample. The sample comes from a study of T cell changes during pregnancy in multiple sclerosis (dated by TCRdb to between 2018 and 2021). Turning to the overall study: The study examined how the T cell repertoire changed over the course of pregnancy in women with multiple sclerosis.

The CDR3 measures 17 amino acids from cysteine to phenylalanine. The retained sequence is limited to the CDR3, 51 bases, with the frame set at the first base. The V and J ends are trimmed by 3 bases and 5 bases, leaving 22 bases between them. The germline V gene (reference sequence) specifies MNHEY as CDR1 and SMNVEV as CDR2. The TCR originated in a female donor with multiple sclerosis, enrolled in a pregnancy study. Here the sequenced sample was CD4+ T cells from peripheral blood mononuclear cells, taken in the second trimester of pregnancy. The rearrangement joined TRBV27 to TRBJ1-2, and the D gene may be TRBD1, 5 bases matching. CDR3 region: CASSFDGKGRSNYGYTF. The nucleotide sequence reads as follows: TGTGCCAGCAGTTTTGACGGAAAGGGGAGGAGTAATTATGGCTACACCTTC.